These 15 T cell receptor beta chains share one sample of origin, sequenced in a study of blood T cells in healthy people across ages. A second PCR of 7 to 11 cycles used a sample-barcoded 5' primer and a J-beta primer mix. Via MiXCR, TCRdb re-called the 5' RACE reads, giving one row per CDR3 protein. The sample yields 1.5 million to 2 million distinct CDR3 sequences, 35% to 50% seen once. The source material was blood. Every receptor here comes from a human donor in good health.

This clonotype was counted between two and nine times. CDR3 sequence reads: CASSRETGGSYEQYF. For the CDR3, the DNA is TGTGCCAGCAGCCGCGAGACAGGGGGCTCCTACGAGCAGTACTTC. The rearrangement uses TRBV4-2 and TRBJ2-7; 9 nucleotides match TRBD1. Per germline, CDR1 LGHNA and CDR2 YNFKEQ. The CDR3 has 15 residues. V was clipped by 4 bases and J by 0 bases; unmatched bases: 4.

The chain has TRBV20-1 and TRBJ1-1; possible D gene TRBD1, 5 bases. Trimming pared 1 base from V and 3 bases from J, leaving 12 bases between. The CDR3 length is 14 residues. Germline loops: CDR1 DFQATT, CDR2 SNEGSKA (reference sequence). CDR3 amino acids: CSARGEAGDTEAFF. The CDR3 DNA reads TGCAGTGCTAGAGGTGAGGCGGGGGACACTGAAGCTTTCTTT.

The V and J genes are TRBV6-1 and TRBJ2-1; tentatively, D is TRBD2 (7 bases). The V gene lost 5 bases and the J gene lost 9 bases, with 20 bases spanning the gap. Looked up from germline, CDR1 is MNHNS and CDR2 is SASEGT. The CDR3 has 15 amino acids. The CDR3 DNA sequence: TGTGCCAGCAGTAGACAGGAGGGGGGGTGGGGTGAGCAGTTCTTC. This translates into CASSRQEGGWGEQFF.

Points on this clonotype: A much more abundant neighbour one base away suggests this may be a read error. The chain combines TRBV15 with TRBJ2-5, with 7 positions matching TRBD1. Germline V gene sequence: CDR1 LNHNV, CDR2 YYDKDF (reference sequence). This CDR3 comprises 14 residues. CDR3 protein: CATSRIQGSEAQYF. CDR3 in DNA: TGTGCCACCAGCAGGATACAGGGGTCAGAGGCCCAGTACTTC.

J is TRBJ2-6 and V is TRBV7-3; 9 bases line up with TRBD1. Unmatched junction bases numbered 12, after V lost 6 bases and J lost 6 bases. From germline, CDR1 is SGHTA and CDR2 FQGTGA. This CDR3 has 17 residues. The CDR3 sequence is CASSSSGTGHEANVLTF. CDR3 nucleotides: TGTGCCAGCAGTTCGTCCGGGACAGGGCACGAGGCCAACGTCCTGACTTTC.

The rearrangement links TRBV24-1 to TRBJ2-7; 8 bases match TRBD1. CDR3 length: 15 amino acids. The J segment lost 3 bases and the V segment lost 4 bases, leaving 7 bases of the junction unmatched. The germline CDR1 and CDR2 sequences are KGHDR and SFDVKD. The CDR3 sequence: CATSEGRGRIYEQYF. CDR3 nucleotides: TGTGCCACCAGTGAGGGCAGGGGGCGCATCTACGAGCAGTACTTC.

This clonotype was found a few times. The V gene is TRBV20-1, the J gene TRBJ1-5; D unclear. Trimming shortened V by 3 bases and J by 1 base, and 7 bases separated the two germline ends. The CDR3 length is 13 residues. CDR1 DFQATT and CDR2 SNEGSKA come from the germline V gene (reference sequence). The CDR3 sequence: CSASGRSNQPQHF. In DNA, the CDR3 is TGCAGTGCTAGTGGGCGGAGCAATCAGCCCCAGCATTTT.

The chain uses TRBV10-3 and TRBJ2-4; D is uncertain. Trimming took off 4 bases at V and 13 bases at J, with 11 bases between the two ends. Germline lookup yields CDR1 ENHRY and CDR2 SYGVKD. The CDR3 consists of 11 residues. CDR3 bases: TGTGCCATCAGTGGGACCATTGAGCAGTACTTC. Amino acid sequence: CAISGTIEQYF.

This chain links TRBV18 with TRBJ2-1, with TRBD1 as a possible D gene (5 bases). CDR1 KGHSH and CDR2 LQKENI come from the germline V gene. The CDR3 consists of 14 residues. Between the trimmed V and J ends, which lost 6 bases and 5 bases, there was a span of 14 bases. The CDR3: CASSRQPYDNEQFF. The CDR3, as DNA: TGTGCCAGCTCCCGACAGCCCTACGACAATGAGCAGTTCTTC.

This clonotype turned up a few times. The chain recombines TRBV7-2 with TRBJ2-1; either TRBD1 or TRBD2 may fit D (5 bases each). This CDR3 spans 15 amino acids. The germline CDR1 and CDR2 sequences are SGHTA and FQGNSA. V lost 5 bases and J lost 3, with 14 bases in between. CDR3 loop: CASSPPGALYNEQFF. DNA for the CDR3: TGTGCCAGCAGCCCACCCGGGGCCCTCTACAATGAGCAGTTCTTC.

This clonotype was counted between two and nine times. This chain links TRBV9 with TRBJ2-7; 10 positions agree with TRBD1. Germline loops: CDR1 SGDLS, CDR2 YYNGEE. The CDR3 extends over 16 amino acids. The V segment lost 0 bases and the J segment 3 bases; nucleotides outside the gene matches: 6. The CDR3 protein is CASSVGGQGVIYEQYF. The DNA of the CDR3 is TGTGCCAGCAGCGTAGGCGGACAGGGGGTAATCTACGAGCAGTACTTC. The entire variable domain, with the rest obtained from reference TRBV9 and TRBJ2-7, is as follows: DSGVTQTPKHLITATGQRVTLRCSPRSGDLSVYWYQQSLDQGLQFLIQYYNGEERAKGNILERFSAQQFPDLHSELNLSSLELGDSALYFCASSVGGQGVIYEQYFGPGTRLTVT.

The chain is built from TRBV15 and TRBJ2-2; weak D call: TRBD2 (5 bases). Per germline, CDR1 LNHNV and CDR2 YYDKDF (reference sequence). This CDR3 comprises 15 residues. V lost 0 bases and J lost 5, with 10 bases in between. CDR3: CATSRDMGRTGELFF. The DNA for the CDR3 is TGTGCCACCAGCAGAGATATGGGGAGAACCGGGGAGCTGTTTTTT.

This clonotype was counted only a few times. V usage is TRBV6-2 or TRBV6-3 and J usage is TRBJ2-4; 11 bases match TRBD2. The V gene end was trimmed by 4 bases and the J gene end by 8 bases; junction bases not matched to a gene: 4. CDR3 size: 14 residues. CDR1 is MNHEY and CDR2 is SVGEGT in the germline V gene. CDR3 in DNA: TGTGCCAGCAGTTGGTCTAGCGGGGGGTACATTCAGTACTTC. This translates into CASSWSSGGYIQYF.

The V call is TRBV24-1, the J call TRBJ1-4; D remains ambiguous. CDR3 length: 13 amino acids. V was clipped by 6 bases and J by 4 bases, with 8 bases between them. Germline V gene data show CDR1 as KGHDR and CDR2 as SFDVKD. CDR3 in amino acids: CATSRENNEKLFF. In DNA form, the CDR3 reads TGTGCCACCAGTCGAGAGAATAATGAAAAACTGTTTTTT.

A few counts support this clonotype. The chain combines TRBV7-8 with TRBJ1-2; D may be TRBD1 (5 bases). Germline CDR1 reads SGHVS; CDR2 reads FQNEAQ. The CDR3 totals 13 residues. The germline V and J ends were trimmed by 5 bases and 10 bases, with 17 bases remaining between them. CDR3 amino acids: CASSPAWDADYTF. As DNA, the CDR3 is TGTGCCAGCAGCCCTGCCTGGGACGCTGACTACACCTTC.